This passage covers 20 T cell receptor beta chains from one sample sequenced in a study of cytomegalovirus exposure and HLA in healthy donors. PCR was performed using 60 Vbeta and 13 Jbeta primers. The table came from immunoSEQ multiplex PCR; TCRdb's copy has only in-frame clones and leaves some out. The table has 120,000 to 150,000 clones, roughly 75% seen once. Sequencing was performed on PBMCs. The receptors originated from a man aged 25 to 40 in good health and CMV-seronegative.

This sequence joins TRBV28 and TRBJ2-5; 7 nucleotides agree with TRBD1. With 6 bases clipped from V and 0 bases from J, the junction kept 7 bases outside the gene matches. CDR1 and CDR2 (germline): MDHEN, SYDVKM. This CDR3 contains 15 residues. CDR3 DNA: TGTGCCAGCAGGGGGGCCGGGACAGACCAAGAGACCCAGTACTTC. Residues: CASRGAGTDQETQYF.

V is TRBV19 and J is TRBJ1-1, with a weak D call TRBD1 (6 bases). Germline CDR1 reads LNHDA; CDR2 reads SQIVND (reference sequence). Trimming left V 6 bases short and J 1 base short, with 12 bases between. CDR3 length: 14 residues. The CDR3 DNA follows: TGTGCCAGTAGGGACGGGACAAAGAACACTGAAGCTTTCTTT. Amino acid sequence: CASRDGTKNTEAFF.

This chain uses TRBV6-1 with TRBJ2-2; D remains ambiguous. The V gene's germline CDR1 is MNHNS and CDR2 SASEGT. The V end lost 7 bases, the J end lost 2 bases, and 8 bases lay between the germline ends. The CDR3 sequence is 13 residues long. This CDR3 is CASNLGNTGELFF. The CDR3 DNA reads as TGTGCCAGCAACCTCGGTAACACCGGGGAGCTGTTTTTT.

CDR3 amino acids: CASSLSMGRDSEQYF. The CDR3 coding sequence is TGTGCCAGCAGTTTATCGATGGGGAGGGATTCCGAGCAGTACTTC. The chain links TRBV27 to TRBJ2-7; 7 bases fit TRBD2. The germline CDR1 and CDR2 sequences are MNHEY and SMNVEV (reference sequence). Trimming at V came to 0 bases and at J to 6 bases, leaving 8 bases not matched to a gene. The length of the CDR3 is 15 residues.

This clone was detected only a few times. This chain uses TRBV19 with TRBJ2-1, with D possibly matching TRBD2 (7 bases). Germline V gene data show CDR1 as LNHDA and CDR2 as SQIVND (reference sequence). The CDR3 sequence is 14 residues long. With 2 bases removed from V and 15 bases from J, the gap between germline ends came to 20 bases. The CDR3 region has the DNA TGTGCCAGTAGTATAAGGGCGGGGGCCCTTGTACTGTTCTTC. Protein product: CASSIRAGALVLFF.

As for this clone: The junction does not match germline at one end; this may be a read error. This chain joins TRBV7-9 and TRBJ2-7, with TRBD1 matching over 9 bases. The CDR3 spans 15 residues. CDR1 and CDR2 (germline): SEHNR, FQNEAQ (reference sequence). Here the CDR3 reads CSSSPGWDRAHEQYF. The CDR3 nucleotides read TGTTCCAGCAGCCCGGGATGGGACAGGGCCCACGAGCAGTACTTC.

Comment on this clone: The germline gene is not matched at one end of the junction; a read error may be the cause. V usage is TRBV4-2 and J usage is TRBJ1-2; no clear D. Germline loops: CDR1 LGHNA, CDR2 YNFKEQ. This CDR3 has 14 amino acids. CDR3 residues: CASSQDGRGYGYPF. The CDR3 nucleotides are TGTGCCAGCAGCCAAGATGGCCGAGGCTATGGCTACCCCTTC.

The CDR3 DNA reads TGCGCCAGCAGCGTCGGACAGGGGGCTGGGGCTGGGGCCAACGTCCTGACTTTC. Translated: CASSVGQGAGAGANVLTF. The V gene is TRBV5-1, the J gene TRBJ2-6; 11 bases map to TRBD1. Per the germline V gene, CDR1 is SGHRS and CDR2 is YFSETQ. The J segment lost 2 bases and the V segment lost 4 bases, leaving 8 bases of the junction unmatched. The CDR3 spans 18 residues.

The CDR3 coding sequence is TGTGCCAGCAGCCAAGGAGGGAATGAGCAGTTCTTC. Protein sequence: CASSQGGNEQFF. The chain employs TRBV14 and TRBJ2-1, with D possibly matching TRBD2 (5 bases). The germline CDR1 and CDR2 sequences are SGHDN and FVKESK. The ends were cut back, 1 base at V and 7 bases at J, with 5 bases in the middle. The CDR3 loop spans 12 amino acids.

The chain joins TRBV2 to TRBJ1-1; weak D call: TRBD1 (5 bases). V was trimmed by 7 bases and J by 4 bases, leaving 19 bases between them. Germline lookup yields CDR1 SNHLY and CDR2 FYNNEI. The CDR3 length is 15 residues. This chain's CDR3 is CASTARGGDTTEAFF. CDR3 in DNA: TGTGCCAGCACCGCCCGGGGGGGGGATACCACTGAAGCTTTCTTT.

The chain carries TRBV28 and TRBJ2-3, with TRBD2 identical over 10 bases. The germline V gene has CDR1 MDHEN and CDR2 SYDVKM. V was pared by 4 bases and J by 2 bases, with 18 bases of the junction left unmatched. The CDR3 spans 20 residues. The CDR3 sequence: CASSSPGLVVAGGYTDTQYF. CDR3 in DNA: TGTGCCAGCAGTTCCCCGGGCCTCGTAGTAGCGGGGGGTTACACAGATACGCAGTATTTT.

The chain has TRBV10-3 and TRBJ1-1; maybe TRBD1 (5 bases). Germline CDR1 and CDR2: ENHRY and SYGVKD. The CDR3 has 14 amino acids. V was shortened by 2 bases and J by 6 bases, with 13 bases between the two germline ends. CDR3 protein: CAISEDGLGAEAFF. CDR3 sequence (DNA): TGTGCCATCAGTGAGGACGGATTAGGGGCTGAAGCTTTCTTT.

This chain uses TRBV7-9 with TRBJ2-7; 9 bases are shared with TRBD2. CDR1 is SEHNR, CDR2 FQNEAQ, per germline (reference sequence). V shed 1 base and J 0 bases; nucleotides not matched to a gene: 7. The CDR3 has 17 residues. The CDR3 here is CASSLEVTSGFSYEQYF. CDR3 coding DNA: TGTGCCAGCAGCTTAGAGGTCACTAGCGGGTTCTCCTACGAGCAGTACTTC.

J is TRBJ1-5 and V is TRBV6-1; 8 bases are a match to TRBD1. J lost 7 bases, V lost 6 bases, and 5 bases had no gene match. The CDR3 is 13 amino acids. Germline-derived CDR1 and CDR2 are MNHNS and SASEGT. This chain's CDR3 is CASRDRAMQPQHF. The DNA of the CDR3 is TGTGCCAGCAGGGACAGGGCGATGCAGCCCCAGCATTTT.

The rearrangement links TRBV18 to TRBJ2-1; D remains unclear. Germline assignment: CDR1 KGHSH and CDR2 LQKENI. The V end lost 0 bases, the J end lost 1 base, and 10 bases lay between the germline ends. The CDR3 spans 16 residues. The CDR3 nucleotides are TGTGCCAGCTCACCACCCACTACAAAGTCCTACAATGAGCAGTTCTTC. Translated: CASSPPTTKSYNEQFF.

The genes are TRBV10-3 and TRBJ2-5; 7 nucleotides line up with TRBD1. V was pared by 6 bases and J by 4 bases, with 8 bases of the junction left unmatched. This CDR3 comprises 14 residues. Germline-derived CDR1 and CDR2 are ENHRY and SYGVKD. The chain's CDR3 is CAISSRDSIETQYF. The CDR3 DNA follows: TGTGCCATCAGCTCTCGGGACAGCATAGAGACCCAGTACTTC.

The genes are TRBV6-4 and TRBJ1-2; the match to TRBD1 covers 8 bases. Germline V gene data show CDR1 as MRHNA and CDR2 as SNTAGT. The V gene end was trimmed by 3 bases and the J gene end by 4 bases; junction bases not matched to a gene: 4. This CDR3 is 14 amino acids long. The CDR3 DNA reads TGTGCCAGCAGTGAACAGGGGGGGACCTATGGCTACACCTTC. Amino acid sequence: CASSEQGGTYGYTF.

This clone showed up just once. V and J are TRBV4-1 and TRBJ2-7; D is possibly TRBD2 (6 bases). The ends were cut back, 0 bases at V and 2 bases at J, with 11 bases in the middle. This CDR3 comprises 15 residues. Germline CDR1 and CDR2: MGHRA and YSYEKL. The CDR3 DNA reads TGCGCCAGCAGCCAAGAGGGGGGTAGCGCCTACGAGCAGTACTTC. This sequence encodes CASSQEGGSAYEQYF.

The rearrangement joins TRBV5-6 to TRBJ2-5, with D hard to call. The DNA end is more similar to TRBJ2-7, so the J call may be wrong. Per germline, CDR1 SGHDT and CDR2 YYEEEE. This CDR3 spans 13 amino acids. The CDR3 protein is CASSGRLSYEQYF. The CDR3 bases are TGTGCCAGCAGCGGTAGACTGTCCTACGAGCAGTACTTC.

The CDR3 loop reads CASSLGYANEQFF. The CDR3 DNA reads as TGTGCCAGCAGCTTAGGCTATGCCAATGAGCAGTTCTTC. The genes are TRBV7-2 and TRBJ2-1; D not resolved. Looked up from germline, CDR1 is SGHTA and CDR2 is FQGNSA. There are 13 residues in the CDR3. The V end was cut by 1 base, the J end by 6 bases, with 7 bases between.